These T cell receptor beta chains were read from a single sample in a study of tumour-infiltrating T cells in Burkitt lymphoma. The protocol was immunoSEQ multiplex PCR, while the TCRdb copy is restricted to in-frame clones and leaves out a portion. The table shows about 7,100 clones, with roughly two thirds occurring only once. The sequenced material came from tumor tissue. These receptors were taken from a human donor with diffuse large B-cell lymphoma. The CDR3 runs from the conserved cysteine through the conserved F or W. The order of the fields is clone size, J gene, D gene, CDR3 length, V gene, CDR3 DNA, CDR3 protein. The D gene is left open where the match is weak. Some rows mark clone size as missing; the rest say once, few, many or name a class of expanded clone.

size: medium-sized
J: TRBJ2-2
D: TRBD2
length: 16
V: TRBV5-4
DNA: TGTGCCAGCAGCTTTGAGCGGGGGCTAAACACCGGGGAGCTGTTTTTT
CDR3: CASSFERGLNTGELFF

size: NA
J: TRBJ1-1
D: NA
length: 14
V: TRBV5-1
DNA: TGCGCCAGCAGCGGGGGACGGATGAACACTGAAGCTTTCTTT
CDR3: CASSGGRMNTEAFF

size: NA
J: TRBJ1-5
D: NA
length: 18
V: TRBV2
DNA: TGTGCCAGCAGTGACCCCTTCGGGGGGGCGGATAGCAATCAGCCCCAGCATTTT
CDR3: CASSDPFGGADSNQPQHF

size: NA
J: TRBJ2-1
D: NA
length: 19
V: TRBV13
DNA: TGTGCCAGCCAGTACCGGACAGTTAGTCTGAGTCGAACCTACAATGAGCAGTTCTTC
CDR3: CASQYRTVSLSRTYNEQFF

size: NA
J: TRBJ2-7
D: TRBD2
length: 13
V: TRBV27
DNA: TGTGCCAGCAGTATAGCGGGAGGCTACGAGCAGTACTTC
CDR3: CASSIAGGYEQYF

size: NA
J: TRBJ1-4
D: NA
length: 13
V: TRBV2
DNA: TGTGCCAGCACCAGGGACATTAATGAAAAACTGTTTTTT
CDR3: CASTRDINEKLFF

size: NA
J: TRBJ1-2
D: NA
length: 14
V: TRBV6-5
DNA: TGTGCCAGCAGTTACGCGGGGGGCGGATATGGCTACACCTTC
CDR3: CASSYAGGGYGYTF

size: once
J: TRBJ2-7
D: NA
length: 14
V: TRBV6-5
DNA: TGTGCCAGCACCTCGCCCCGGGACCCCTACGAGCAGTACTTC
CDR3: CASTSPRDPYEQYF

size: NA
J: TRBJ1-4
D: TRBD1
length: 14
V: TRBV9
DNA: TGTGCCAGCAGCCCCGGACACAGGGGGGAAAAACTGTTTTTT
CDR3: CASSPGHRGEKLFF

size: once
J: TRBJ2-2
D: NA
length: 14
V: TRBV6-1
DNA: TGTGCCAGCACCGTCAATTGGGTGACCGGGGAGCTGTTTTTT
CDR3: CASTVNWVTGELFF

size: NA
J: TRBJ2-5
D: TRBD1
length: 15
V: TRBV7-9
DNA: TGTGCCAGCAGCCAGGGACAGGGGGCCCTGGAGACCCAGTACTTC
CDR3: CASSQGQGALETQYF

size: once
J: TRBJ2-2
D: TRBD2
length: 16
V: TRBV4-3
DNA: TGCGCCAGCAGCCACCTCGCTAGCGGGAACACCGGGGAGCTGTTTTTT
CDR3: CASSHLASGNTGELFF

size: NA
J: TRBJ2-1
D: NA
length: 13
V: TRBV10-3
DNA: TGTGCCATCAGTGTGGGCGTTCTCAATGAGCAGTTCTTC
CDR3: CAISVGVLNEQFF

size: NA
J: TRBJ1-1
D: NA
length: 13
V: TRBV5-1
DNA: TGCGCCAGCAGCGCTGGCGGGGACACTGAAGCTTTCTTT
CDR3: CASSAGGDTEAFF

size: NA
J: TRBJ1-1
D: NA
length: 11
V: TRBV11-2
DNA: TGTGCCAGCAGCTCGAACACTGAAGCTTTCTTT
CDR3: CASSSNTEAFF

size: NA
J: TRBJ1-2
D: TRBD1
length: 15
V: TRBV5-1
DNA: TGCGCCAGCAGCCCGATGGGACAGGGGGGGTATGGCTACACCTTC
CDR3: CASSPMGQGGYGYTF

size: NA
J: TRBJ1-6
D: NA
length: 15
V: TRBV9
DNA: TGTGCCAGCAGCGTAGCCAGCGGGGGGAATTCACCCCTCCACTTT
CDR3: CASSVASGGNSPLHF

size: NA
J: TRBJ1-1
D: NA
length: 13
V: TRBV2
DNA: TGTGCCAGCAGTGACCCTGGGGACATTGAAGCTTTCTTT
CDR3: CASSDPGDIEAFF

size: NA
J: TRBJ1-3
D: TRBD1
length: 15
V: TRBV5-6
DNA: TGTGCCAGCAGCGGCGGGACAGGCTCTGGAAACACCATATATTTT
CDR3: CASSGGTGSGNTIYF

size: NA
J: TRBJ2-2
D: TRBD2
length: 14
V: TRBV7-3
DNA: TGTGCCAGCAGCTCCGGGACTAGCACCGGGGAGCTGTTTTTT
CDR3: CASSSGTSTGELFF

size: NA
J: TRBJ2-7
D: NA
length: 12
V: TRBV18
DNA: TGTGCCAGCTCACCATTGGGACGCGAGCAGTACTTC
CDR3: CASSPLGREQYF

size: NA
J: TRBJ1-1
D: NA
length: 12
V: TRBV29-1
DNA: TGCAGCGTTGCCGACGGGAACACTGAAGCTTTCTTT
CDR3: CSVADGNTEAFF

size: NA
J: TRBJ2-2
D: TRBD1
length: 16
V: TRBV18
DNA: TGTGCCAGCTCACCACGGGGACAGGGGAACACCGGGGAGCTGTTTTTT
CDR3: CASSPRGQGNTGELFF

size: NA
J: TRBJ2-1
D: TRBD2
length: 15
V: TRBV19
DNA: TGTGCCAGTAGTATCGGGGGGTCAACCTACAATGAGCAGTTCTTC
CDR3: CASSIGGSTYNEQFF

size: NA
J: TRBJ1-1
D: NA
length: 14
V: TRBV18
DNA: TGTGCCAGCTCACCGGACAGAGCAAACACTGAAGCTTTCTTT
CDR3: CASSPDRANTEAFF

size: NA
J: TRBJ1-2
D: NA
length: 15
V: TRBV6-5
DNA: TGTGCCAGCAGTACCACGGGATCGACTAACTATGGCTACACCTTC
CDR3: CASSTTGSTNYGYTF

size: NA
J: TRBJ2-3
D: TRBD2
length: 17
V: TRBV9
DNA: TGTGCCAGCAGCCCTCGGGGGGGCCGGGGGAGCACAGATACGCAGTATTTT
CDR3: CASSPRGGRGSTDTQYF

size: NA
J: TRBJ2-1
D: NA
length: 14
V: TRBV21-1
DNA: TGTGCCAGCAGCAAACCGAAGGGTCTGGATGAGCAGTTCTTC
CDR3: CASSKPKGLDEQFF

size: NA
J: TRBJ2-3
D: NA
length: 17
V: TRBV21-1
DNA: TGTGCCAGCAGCAAAATAGGGAGGGCTGATTGGGCAGATACGCAGTATTTT
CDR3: CASSKIGRADWADTQYF

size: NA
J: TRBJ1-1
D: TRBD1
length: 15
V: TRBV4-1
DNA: TGCGCCAGCAGCCAAGGGGGACAGGGTGGCACTGAAGCTTTCTTT
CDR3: CASSQGGQGGTEAFF

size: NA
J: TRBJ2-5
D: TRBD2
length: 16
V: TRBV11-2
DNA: TGTGCCAGCAGCTTAGTCCAGCGGGGGCTGGGGGAGACCCAGTACTTC
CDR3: CASSLVQRGLGETQYF

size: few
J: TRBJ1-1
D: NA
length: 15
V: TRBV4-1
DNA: TGCGCCAGCAGCCAAGACCGGACGGGGAACACTGAAGCTTTCTTT
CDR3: CASSQDRTGNTEAFF

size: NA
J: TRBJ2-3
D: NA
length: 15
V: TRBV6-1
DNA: TGTGCCAGCAGTGAATTGGGGGGACGATCAGATACGCAGTATTTT
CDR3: CASSELGGRSDTQYF

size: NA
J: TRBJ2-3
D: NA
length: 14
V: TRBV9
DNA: TGTGCCAGCAGCCCCTGGGACTTCACAGATACGCAGTATTTT
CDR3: CASSPWDFTDTQYF

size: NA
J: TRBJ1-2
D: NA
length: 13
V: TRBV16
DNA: TGTGCCAGCAGCCAATTACAGGGTGGTGGCTACACCTTC
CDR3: CASSQLQGGGYTF

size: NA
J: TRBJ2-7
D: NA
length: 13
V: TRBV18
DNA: TGTGCCAGCTCATCCTACGACAGTTACGAGCAGTACTTC
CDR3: CASSSYDSYEQYF

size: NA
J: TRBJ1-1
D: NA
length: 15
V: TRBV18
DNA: TGTGCCAGCTCACCTTCTCTCTCCATGAACACTGAAGCTTTCTTT
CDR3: CASSPSLSMNTEAFF

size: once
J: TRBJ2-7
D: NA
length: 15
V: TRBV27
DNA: TGTGCCAGCAGTCCCTCCGCCGGGGGCTTAAACGAGCAGTACTTC
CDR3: CASSPSAGGLNEQYF

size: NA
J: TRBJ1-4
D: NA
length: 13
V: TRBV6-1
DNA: TGTGCCACCGTCGACAGACTTAATGAAAAACTGTTTTTT
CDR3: CATVDRLNEKLFF

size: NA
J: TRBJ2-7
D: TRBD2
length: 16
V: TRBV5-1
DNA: TGCGCCAGCAGGTCCACTAGCGGGGGGGACTCCTACGAGCAGTACTTC
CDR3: CASRSTSGGDSYEQYF

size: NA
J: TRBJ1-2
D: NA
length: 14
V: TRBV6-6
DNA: TGTGCCAGCAGTTACCCGACCGGGGGGGATGGCTACACCTTC
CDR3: CASSYPTGGDGYTF

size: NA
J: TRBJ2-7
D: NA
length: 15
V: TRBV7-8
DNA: TGTGCCAGCAGCACAGGACGGATGCGGACCTACGAGCAGTACTTC
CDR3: CASSTGRMRTYEQYF

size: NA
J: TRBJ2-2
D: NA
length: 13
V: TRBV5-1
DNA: TGCGCCAGCTCGCTCCTCGTCGGCGGGGAGCTGTTTTTT
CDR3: CASSLLVGGELFF

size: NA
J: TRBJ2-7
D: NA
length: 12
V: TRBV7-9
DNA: TGTGCCAGCAGCCTCGGACCCCGCGAGCAGTACTTC
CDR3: CASSLGPREQYF

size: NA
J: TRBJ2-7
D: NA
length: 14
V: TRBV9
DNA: TGTGCCAGCAGCGTAGGATCGGGGATCGGCGAGCAGTACTTC
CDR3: CASSVGSGIGEQYF

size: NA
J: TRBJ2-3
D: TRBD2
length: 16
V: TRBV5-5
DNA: TGTGCCAGCAGCGGAAGACTAGCGGGGGCCACAGATACGCAGTATTTT
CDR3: CASSGRLAGATDTQYF

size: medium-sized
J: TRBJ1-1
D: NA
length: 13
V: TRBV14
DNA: TGTGCCAGCAGCCAAGCGAAAAGATCTGAAGCTTTCTTT
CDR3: CASSQAKRSEAFF

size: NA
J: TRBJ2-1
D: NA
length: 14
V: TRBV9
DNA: TGTGCCAGCAGCAAGACGAGGGTCACCAATGAGCAGTTCTTC
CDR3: CASSKTRVTNEQFF

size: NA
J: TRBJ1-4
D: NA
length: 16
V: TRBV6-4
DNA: TGTGCCAGCAGTGACGCTGTACCCGCAACTAATGAAAAACTGTTTTTT
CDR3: CASSDAVPATNEKLFF

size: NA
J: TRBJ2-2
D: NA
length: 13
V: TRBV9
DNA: TGTGCCAGCAGCGTAGATCAGACCGGGGAGCTGTTTTTT
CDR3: CASSVDQTGELFF

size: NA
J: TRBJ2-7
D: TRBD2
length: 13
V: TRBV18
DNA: TGTGCCAGCTCACAGGTCGGGGAGGGCGAGCAGTACTTC
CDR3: CASSQVGEGEQYF

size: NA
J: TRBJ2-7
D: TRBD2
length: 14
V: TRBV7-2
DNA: TGTGCCAGCAGCCCGCGAGCGGGGGGCTACGAGCAGTACTTC
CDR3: CASSPRAGGYEQYF

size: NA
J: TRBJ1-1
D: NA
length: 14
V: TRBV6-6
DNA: TGTGCCAGCAGGGGCGCGGGGCAGAACACTGAAGCTTTCTTT
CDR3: CASRGAGQNTEAFF

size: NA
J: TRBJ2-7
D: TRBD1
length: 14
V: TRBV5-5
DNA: TGTGCCAGCAGCGCCGGGGGACAGGGCTACGAGCAGTACTTC
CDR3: CASSAGGQGYEQYF

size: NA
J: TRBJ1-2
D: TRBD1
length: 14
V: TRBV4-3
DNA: TGCGCCAGCAGCCAAGAATTCAGGGGGCTCGGCTACACCTTC
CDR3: CASSQEFRGLGYTF

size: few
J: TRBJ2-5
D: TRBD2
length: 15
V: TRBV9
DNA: TGTGCCAGCAGCAGGGCTAGCGGTTACCAAGAGACCCAGTACTTC
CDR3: CASSRASGYQETQYF

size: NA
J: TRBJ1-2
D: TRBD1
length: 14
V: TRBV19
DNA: TGTGCCAGTAGTGCCTTGGGACAGCAATATGGCTACACCTTC
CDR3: CASSALGQQYGYTF

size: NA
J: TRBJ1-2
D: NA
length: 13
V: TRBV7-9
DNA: TGTGCCAGCAGCTTTGGGGGTTATGGTGGCTACACCTTC
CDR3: CASSFGGYGGYTF

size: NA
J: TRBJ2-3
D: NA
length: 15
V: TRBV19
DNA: TGTGCCAGTAGTATAGGGGGGGAGCTCACAGATACGCAGTATTTT
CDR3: CASSIGGELTDTQYF